The rows below give T cell receptor beta chains drawn from one sample of a study of blood T cell repertoires in COVID-19. Using immunoSEQ multiplex PCR, the repertoire was profiled, and TCRdb retains in-frame clones only, with some absent. The data show fewer than 200,000 clones, 75% to 95% seen once. The sample taken for sequencing was peripheral blood. The origin of the receptors is a man aged 50 or older with acute or convalescent COVID-19. The CDR3 runs from the conserved cysteine through the conserved F or W. Each record gives: D gene, clone size, J gene, V gene, CDR3 DNA, CDR3 protein. D genes are given only for firm matches. Not all rows give a size; the values are once, few, many and, for expanded clones, a class.

TRBD1 . TRBJ2-6 TRBV5-1 TGCGCCAGCAGCTTGGAGGGGGCTCGCTCTGGGGCCAACGTCCTGACTTTC CASSLEGARSGANVLTF
. . TRBJ2-2 TRBV10-3 TGTGCCATCAGTGCCCCCCCAATAGCGCCATCGAACACCGGGGAGCTGTTTTTT CAISAPPIAPSNTGELFF
. . TRBJ2-5 TRBV27 TGTGCCAGCAGTTTCACGCGGGGCCAAGAGACCCAGTACTTC CASSFTRGQETQYF
. . TRBJ2-6 TRBV19 TGTGCCAGTAGTACGGCAGGGTGGTACTCTGGGGCCAACGTCCTGACTTTC CASSTAGWYSGANVLTF
TRBD1 . TRBJ1-2 TRBV6-2/TRBV6-3 TGTGCCAGCAGTCCGACAGGGCAGGTCGATGGCTACACCTTC CASSPTGQVDGYTF
. . TRBJ2-1 TRBV18 TGTGCCAGCTCACCGCAAAACGGGGTTTCCTACAATGAGCAGTTCTTC CASSPQNGVSYNEQFF
. . TRBJ1-2 TRBV5-4 TGTGCCAGCAGCTTGGGGCAGGAGGTACCCTACACCTTC CASSLGQEVPYTF
TRBD2 . TRBJ2-1 TRBV15 TGTGCCACCAGCAGAGATCGACTAGCGGGAGTCAATGAGCAGTTCTTC CATSRDRLAGVNEQFF
. . TRBJ1-5 TRBV12-5 TGTGCTAGTGGTGACCGGGTGCCCCAGCATTTT CASGDRVPQHF
. . TRBJ1-2 TRBV7-2 TGTGCCAGCAGCCCTGAGGCGGCAAACTATGGCTACACCTTC CASSPEAANYGYTF
. . TRBJ2-5 TRBV4-3 TGCGCCAGCAGCCAAGAAGCCAGGGAAGAGACCCAGTACTTC CASSQEAREETQYF
TRBD1 few TRBJ1-6 TRBV6-2/TRBV6-3 TGTGCCAGCAGACCTCAGACAGGGGCCTATAATTCACCCCTCCACTTT CASRPQTGAYNSPLHF
. . TRBJ2-7 TRBV3-1/TRBV3-2 TGTGCCAGCAGCCAAGCTAACGACTACGAGCAGTACTTC CASSQANDYEQYF
TRBD1 . TRBJ2-7 TRBV5-1 TGCGCCAGCAGCTCACAGGGGTTGGGTTCCTACGAGCAGTACTTC CASSSQGLGSYEQYF